These 6 T cell receptor beta chains originate from one sample sequenced in a study of T cell changes during pregnancy in multiple sclerosis. Sequenced by immunoSEQ multiplex PCR; TCRdb stores in-frame clones only, minus some. This repertoire shows 45,000 to 55,000 clones, over 85% found once; its top ten account for about 2%. The sample here was peripheral blood, taken in the first trimester of pregnancy. The receptors here all came from a female donor with multiple sclerosis, enrolled in a pregnancy study.

The chain links TRBV6-1 to TRBJ2-5; 9 nucleotides align to TRBD1. Germline V lookup: CDR1 MNHNS, CDR2 SASEGT. Trimming took 2 bases from V and 5 from J; bases not matched to a gene: 12. The CDR3 is 17 residues long. The chain's CDR3 is CASSELLSTGGQETQYF. The CDR3 nucleotides are TGTGCCAGCAGTGAACTTCTTTCGACAGGGGGGCAGGAGACCCAGTACTTC.

This rearrangement joins TRBV9 to TRBJ1-2; 7 bases map to TRBD1. CDR1 and CDR2 from the germline V gene are SGDLS and YYNGEE. V lost 1 base to trimming and J lost 4 bases; unmatched junction nucleotides: 7. The CDR3 sequence is 15 residues long. CDR3 in amino acids: CASSVTDRATYGYTF. The CDR3 bases are TGTGCCAGCAGCGTAACTGACAGGGCTACCTATGGCTACACCTTC.

This chain links TRBV6-5 with TRBJ2-1, with D possibly TRBD1 on 5 matching bases. The ends were cut back, 2 bases at V and 10 bases at J, with 12 bases in the middle. This CDR3 has 13 amino acids. The V gene's germline CDR1 is MNHEY and CDR2 SVGAGI. The DNA of the CDR3 is TGTGCCAGCAGTTACCCCCCCAGGGAAGAGCAGTTCTTC. It encodes CASSYPPREEQFF.

The chain joins TRBV19 to TRBJ1-2, with 7 positions matching TRBD1. Germline CDR1 reads LNHDA; CDR2 reads SQIVND (reference sequence). This CDR3 spans 13 amino acids. Trimming took 5 bases from V and 4 from J; bases not matched to a gene: 4. CDR3 residues: CASSPQGFYGYTF. The CDR3 coding sequence is TGTGCCAGTAGTCCACAGGGGTTCTATGGCTACACCTTC.

This clone was recorded only once. J is TRBJ1-4 and V is TRBV18; no reliable D call. V was trimmed by 2 bases and J by 10 bases, leaving 29 bases between them. CDR1 is KGHSH, CDR2 LQKENI, per germline. The CDR3 totals 19 residues. The CDR3 loop reads CASSPNLVNGVGLSRKLFF. CDR3 sequence (DNA): TGTGCCAGCTCACCAAATTTGGTCAACGGGGTAGGCCTGTCGCGAAAACTGTTTTTT.

This clone was picked up one time. This chain links TRBV2 with TRBJ1-5; D is unresolved. Germline values: CDR1 SNHLY, CDR2 FYNNEI. The V and J ends lost 5 bases and 1 base respectively, with 9 bases between them. The length of the CDR3 is 14 residues. The CDR3 sequence is CASSIMRSNQPQHF. The CDR3 DNA reads TGTGCCAGCAGTATTATGAGGAGCAATCAGCCCCAGCATTTT.